This T cell receptor (beta chain) comes out of a study of blood T cell repertoires in COVID-19. Study background: COVID-19 samples collected from the United States, Italy and Spain covered acute and convalescent phases.

Sequencing was performed with immunoSEQ multiplex PCR; in TCRdb, only in-frame clones are kept and a portion is missing. The sample lists 90,000 or so clones; 85% to 90% were seen once. V was pared by 4 bases and J by 0 bases, with 10 bases between. The CDR3 is made up of 14 amino acids. Per the germline V gene, CDR1 is LGHDT and CDR2 is YNNKEL (reference sequence). This chain connects TRBV3-1 (or the pseudogene TRBV3-2) to TRBJ2-7; no clear D. The sequenced sample consisted of peripheral blood. The receptor was isolated from a woman older than 75 with active COVID-19. The CDR3 DNA is TGTGCCAGCAGCCGCCGCGCGAGCTCCTACGAGCAGTACTTC. Protein sequence: CASSRRASSYEQYF.